Following are 6 T cell receptor beta chains from one sample sequenced in a study of T cells in localized non-small cell lung cancer. TCRdb keeps only in-frame clones here, not all; method: immunoSEQ multiplex PCR. The sample holds some 52,000 clones; roughly 75% are singletons and the top ten take 3.5% to 5.5%. The sequencing used PBMCs, collected before any cancer treatment. These receptors were collected from a woman aged 35-75 years with stage II lung adenocarcinoma.

The rearrangement uses TRBV7-2 and TRBJ1-1; 8 nucleotides line up with TRBD1. The CDR3 contains 14 residues. Germline lookup yields CDR1 SGHTA and CDR2 FQGNSA. Trimming took 2 bases from V and 6 from J; bases not matched to a gene: 5. CDR3 sequence (DNA): TGTGCCAGCAGCTTATCCGCAGGGGGCGCTGAAGCTTTCTTT. Translation gives CASSLSAGGAEAFF.

The chain employs TRBV5-6 and TRBJ1-1, with D hard to call. Germline CDR1 is SGHDT and CDR2 is YYEEEE. The CDR3 spans 14 residues. The V and J ends lost 1 base and 2 bases respectively, with 9 bases between them. The CDR3 protein is CASSLLAENTEAFF. The CDR3 nucleotides read TGTGCCAGCAGCTTGCTGGCGGAAAACACTGAAGCTTTCTTT.

The rearrangement links TRBV2 to TRBJ2-1; the D gene is possibly TRBD1 (5 bases). V was shortened by 5 bases and J by 9 bases, with 14 bases between the two germline ends. The CDR3 runs 13 residues. The germline V gene has CDR1 SNHLY and CDR2 FYNNEI. CDR3 nucleotides: TGTGCCAGCAGTCGAGAAGGGGCTAGTGAGCAGTTCTTC. Its protein is CASSREGASEQFF.

The chain employs TRBV7-9 and TRBJ2-7; TRBD1 might be the D (6 bases). Germline-derived CDR1 and CDR2 are SEHNR and FQNEAQ (reference sequence). The CDR3 covers 14 residues. V lost 5 bases, J lost 2 bases, and 13 bases lay in between. CDR3 DNA sequence: TGTGCCAGCAGCCCTTGGACAGAGACCTACGAGCAGTACTTC. Translated, it gives CASSPWTETYEQYF.

V usage is TRBV14 and J usage is TRBJ2-1; 16 positions match TRBD2. Germline V gene lookup returns CDR1 SGHDN and CDR2 FVKESK. J lost 0 bases, V lost 4 bases, and 6 bases had no gene match. This CDR3 is built from 19 residues. This CDR3 is CASSPWGLAGGSSYNEQFF. The CDR3 region has the DNA TGTGCCAGCAGCCCATGGGGACTAGCGGGGGGGAGCTCCTACAATGAGCAGTTCTTC.

This clone was detected only a few times. This chain joins TRBV10-3 and TRBJ2-7, with D perhaps TRBD1 (6 bases). The CDR3 loop spans 11 amino acids. Trimming cost V 8 bases and J 1 base, with 6 bases left between them. Germline CDR1 is ENHRY and CDR2 is SYGVKD. The CDR3 loop reads CAIDRSYEQYF. Here the CDR3 DNA reads TGTGCCATCGACAGGTCCTACGAGCAGTACTTC.